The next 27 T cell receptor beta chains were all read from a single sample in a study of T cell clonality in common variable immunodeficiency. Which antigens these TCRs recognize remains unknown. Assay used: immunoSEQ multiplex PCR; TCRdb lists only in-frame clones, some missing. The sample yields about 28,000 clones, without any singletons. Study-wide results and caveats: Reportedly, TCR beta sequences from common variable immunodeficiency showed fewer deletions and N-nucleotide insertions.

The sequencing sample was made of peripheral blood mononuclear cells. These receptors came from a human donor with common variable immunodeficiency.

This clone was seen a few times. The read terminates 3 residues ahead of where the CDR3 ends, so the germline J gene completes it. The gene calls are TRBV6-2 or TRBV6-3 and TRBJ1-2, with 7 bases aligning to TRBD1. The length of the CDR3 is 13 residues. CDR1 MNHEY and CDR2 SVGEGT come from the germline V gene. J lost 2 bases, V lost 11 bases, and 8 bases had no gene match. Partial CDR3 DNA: TGTGCCGGAAAGCAGGGGGGAAACTATGGC. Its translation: CAGKQGGNYG. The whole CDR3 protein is CAGKQGGNYGYTF.

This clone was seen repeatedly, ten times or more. CDR3 bases read: TGCGCCAGCAGTGAGAGGTCGGGGAACACTGAA. It yields the protein CASSERSGNTE. The CDR3 reads in full as CASSERSGNTEAFF. The J gene is TRBJ1-1, the V gene TRBV10-1; D is uncertain. The read comes to an end 3 residues before the CDR3 does, leaving the germline J gene to fill in the end. This CDR3 has 14 amino acids. The V and J ends lost 2 bases and 1 base respectively, with 8 bases between them. Germline-derived CDR1 and CDR2 are WNHNN and SYGVQD (reference sequence).

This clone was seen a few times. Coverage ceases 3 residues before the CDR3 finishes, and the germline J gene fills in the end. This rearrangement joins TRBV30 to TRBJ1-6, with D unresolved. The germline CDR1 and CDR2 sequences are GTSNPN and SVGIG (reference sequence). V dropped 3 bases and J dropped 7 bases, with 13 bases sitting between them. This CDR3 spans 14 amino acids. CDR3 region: CAWRLWTQNSPLHF. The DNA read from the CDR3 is TGTGCCTGGAGGTTATGGACTCAAAATTCACCC.

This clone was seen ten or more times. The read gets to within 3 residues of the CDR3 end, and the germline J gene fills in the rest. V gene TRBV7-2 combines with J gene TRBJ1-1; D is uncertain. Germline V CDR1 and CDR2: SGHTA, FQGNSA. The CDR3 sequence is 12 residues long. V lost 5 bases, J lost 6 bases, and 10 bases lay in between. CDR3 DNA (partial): TGTGCCAGCAGCCCTCGGGTCGCTGAA. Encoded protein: CASSPRVAE. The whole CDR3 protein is CASSPRVAEAFF.

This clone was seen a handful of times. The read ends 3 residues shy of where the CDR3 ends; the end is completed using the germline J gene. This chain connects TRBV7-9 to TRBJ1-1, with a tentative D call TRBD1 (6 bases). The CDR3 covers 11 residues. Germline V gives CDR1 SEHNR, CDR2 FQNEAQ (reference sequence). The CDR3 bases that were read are TGTGCCAGCAGCCTAGGGCAGGGG. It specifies CASSLGQG. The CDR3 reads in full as CASSLGQGAFF.

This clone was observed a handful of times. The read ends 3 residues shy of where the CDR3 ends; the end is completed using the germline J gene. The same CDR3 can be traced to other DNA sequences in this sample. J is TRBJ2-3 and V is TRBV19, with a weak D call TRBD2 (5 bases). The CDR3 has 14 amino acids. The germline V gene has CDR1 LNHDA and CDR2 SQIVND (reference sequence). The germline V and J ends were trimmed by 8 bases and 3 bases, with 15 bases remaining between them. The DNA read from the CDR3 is TGTGCCAGTCAGGACTCTACTAGTACAGATACG. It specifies CASQDSTSTDT. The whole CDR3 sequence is CASQDSTSTDTQYF. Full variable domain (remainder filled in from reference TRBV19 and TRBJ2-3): DGGITQSPKYLFRKEGQNVTLSCEQNLNHDAMYWYRQDPGQGLRLIYYSQIVNDFQKGDIAEGYSVSREKKESFPLTVTSAQKNPTAFYLCASQDSTSTDTQYFGPGTRLTVL.

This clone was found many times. The CDR3 bases that were read are TGTGCCAGTAGCCGAGTCGGGGAGGGCTATGGC. Its protein product is CASSRVGEGYG. The whole CDR3 protein reads CASSRVGEGYGYTF. The genes are TRBV19 and TRBJ1-2, with no clear D. Read coverage stops 3 residues before the CDR3 terminus; the germline J gene supplies the remainder. Trimming took 6 bases from V and 4 from J, leaving 15 bases between them. Germline V CDR1 and CDR2: LNHDA, SQIVND (reference sequence). CDR3 length equals 14 residues.

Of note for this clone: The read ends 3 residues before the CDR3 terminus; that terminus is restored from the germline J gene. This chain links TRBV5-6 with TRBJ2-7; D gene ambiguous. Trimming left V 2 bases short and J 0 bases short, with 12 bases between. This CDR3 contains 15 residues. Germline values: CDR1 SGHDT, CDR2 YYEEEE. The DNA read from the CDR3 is TGTGCCAGCAGCTTTTGGTACGGTAGCTCCTACGAG. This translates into CASSFWYGSSYE. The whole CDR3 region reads CASSFWYGSSYEQYF.

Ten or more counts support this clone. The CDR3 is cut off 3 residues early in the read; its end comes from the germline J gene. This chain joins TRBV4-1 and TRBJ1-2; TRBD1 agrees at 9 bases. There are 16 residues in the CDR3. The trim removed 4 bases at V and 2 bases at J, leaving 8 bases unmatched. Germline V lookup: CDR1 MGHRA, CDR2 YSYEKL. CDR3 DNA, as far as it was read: TGCGCCAGCAGCCGATTGGGACAGGGATTAAACTATGGC. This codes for CASSRLGQGLNYG. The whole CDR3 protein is CASSRLGQGLNYGYTF.

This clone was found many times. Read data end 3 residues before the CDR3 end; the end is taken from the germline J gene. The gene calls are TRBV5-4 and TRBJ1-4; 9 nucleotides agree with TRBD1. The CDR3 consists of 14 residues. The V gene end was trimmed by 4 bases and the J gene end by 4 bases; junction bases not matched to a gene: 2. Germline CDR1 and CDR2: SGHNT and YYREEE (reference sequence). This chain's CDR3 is CASSMTGGNEKLFF. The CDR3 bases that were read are TGTGCCAGCAGCATGACAGGGGGTAATGAAAAA.

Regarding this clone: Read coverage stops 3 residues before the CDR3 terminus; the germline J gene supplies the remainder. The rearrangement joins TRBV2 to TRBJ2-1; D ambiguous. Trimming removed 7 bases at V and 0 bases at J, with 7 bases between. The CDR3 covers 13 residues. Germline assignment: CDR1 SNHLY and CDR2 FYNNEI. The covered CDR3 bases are TGTGCCAGCACCTACCGCTCCTACAATGAG. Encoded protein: CASTYRSYNE. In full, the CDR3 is CASTYRSYNEQFF. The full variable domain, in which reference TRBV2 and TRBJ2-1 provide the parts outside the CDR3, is EPEVTQTPSHQVTQMGQEVILRCVPISNHLYFYWYRQILGQKVEFLVSFYNNEISEKSEIFDDQFSVERPDGSNFTLKIRSTKLEDSAMYFCASTYRSYNEQFFGPGTRLTVL.

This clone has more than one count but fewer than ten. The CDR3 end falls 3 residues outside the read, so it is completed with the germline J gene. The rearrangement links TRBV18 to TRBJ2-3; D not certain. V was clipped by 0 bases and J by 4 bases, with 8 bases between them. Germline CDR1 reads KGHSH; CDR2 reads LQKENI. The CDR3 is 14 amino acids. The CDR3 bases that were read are TGTGCCAGCTCACCACCGAATACTCCAGATACG. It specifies CASSPPNTPDT. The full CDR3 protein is CASSPPNTPDTQYF.

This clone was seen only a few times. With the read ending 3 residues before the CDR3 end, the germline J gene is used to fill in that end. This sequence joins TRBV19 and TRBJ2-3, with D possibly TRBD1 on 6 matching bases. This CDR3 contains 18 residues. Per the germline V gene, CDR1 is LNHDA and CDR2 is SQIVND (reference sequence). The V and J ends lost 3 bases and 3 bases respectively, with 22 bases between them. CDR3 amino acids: CASSIKSFRQAKTDTQYF. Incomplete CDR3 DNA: TGTGCCAGTAGTATTAAGAGCTTCAGACAGGCTAAAACAGATACG.

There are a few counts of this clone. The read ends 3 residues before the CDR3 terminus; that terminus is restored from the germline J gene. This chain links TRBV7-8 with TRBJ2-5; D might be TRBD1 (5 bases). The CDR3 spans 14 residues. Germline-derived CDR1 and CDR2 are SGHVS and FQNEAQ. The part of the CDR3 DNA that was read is TGTGCCAGCAGCTTAGACGCAGGGCGTCCCACC. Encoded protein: CASSLDAGRPT. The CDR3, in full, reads CASSLDAGRPTQYF.

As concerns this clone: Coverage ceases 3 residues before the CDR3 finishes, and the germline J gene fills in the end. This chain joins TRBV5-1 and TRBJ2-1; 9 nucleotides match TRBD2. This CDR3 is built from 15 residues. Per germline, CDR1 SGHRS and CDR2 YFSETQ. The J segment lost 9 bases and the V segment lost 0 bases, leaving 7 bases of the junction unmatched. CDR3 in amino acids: CASSLGRGGLLEQFF. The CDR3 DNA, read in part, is TGCGCCAGCAGCTTGGGGCGGGGGGGCCTTCTTGAG.

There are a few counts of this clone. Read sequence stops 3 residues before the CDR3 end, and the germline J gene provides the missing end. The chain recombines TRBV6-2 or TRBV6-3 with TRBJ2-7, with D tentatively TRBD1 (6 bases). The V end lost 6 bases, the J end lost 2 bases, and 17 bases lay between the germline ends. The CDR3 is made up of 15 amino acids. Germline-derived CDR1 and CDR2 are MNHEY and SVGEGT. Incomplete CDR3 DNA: TGTGCCAGCAGGAGCTTACAGGGAAACCCCTACGAG. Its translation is CASRSLQGNPYE. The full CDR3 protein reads CASRSLQGNPYEQYF.

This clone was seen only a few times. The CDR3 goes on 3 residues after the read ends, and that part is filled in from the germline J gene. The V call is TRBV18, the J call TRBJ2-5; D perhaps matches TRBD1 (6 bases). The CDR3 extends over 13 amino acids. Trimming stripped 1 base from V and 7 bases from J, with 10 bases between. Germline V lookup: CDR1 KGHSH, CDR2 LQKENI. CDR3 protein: CASSPRGLGTQYF. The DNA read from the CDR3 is TGTGCCAGCTCACCACGGGGGCTGGGGACC.

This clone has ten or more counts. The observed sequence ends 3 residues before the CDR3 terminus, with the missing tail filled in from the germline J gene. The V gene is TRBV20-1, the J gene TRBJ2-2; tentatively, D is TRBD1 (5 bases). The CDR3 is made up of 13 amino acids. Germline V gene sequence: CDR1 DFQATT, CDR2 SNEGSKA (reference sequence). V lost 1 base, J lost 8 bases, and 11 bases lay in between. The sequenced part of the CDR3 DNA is TGCAGTGCTAGAGTATTGGGGCGGGGGGAG. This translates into CSARVLGRGE. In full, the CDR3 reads CSARVLGRGELFF.

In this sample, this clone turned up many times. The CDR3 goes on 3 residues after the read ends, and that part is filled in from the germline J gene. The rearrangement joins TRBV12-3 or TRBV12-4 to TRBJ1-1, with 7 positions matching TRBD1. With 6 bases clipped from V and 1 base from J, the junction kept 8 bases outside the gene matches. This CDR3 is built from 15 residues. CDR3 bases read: TGTGCCAGCAGATCCCGAAGGACAGGGAACACTGAA. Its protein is CASRSRRTGNTE. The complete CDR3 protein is CASRSRRTGNTEAFF.

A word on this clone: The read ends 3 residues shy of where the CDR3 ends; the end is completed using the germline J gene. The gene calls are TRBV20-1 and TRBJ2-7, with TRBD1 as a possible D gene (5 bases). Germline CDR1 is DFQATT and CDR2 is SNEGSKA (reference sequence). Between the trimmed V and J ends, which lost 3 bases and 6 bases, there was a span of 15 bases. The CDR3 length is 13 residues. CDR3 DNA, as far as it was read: TGCAGTGCTAGCGGCCAGGGCCCAACCGAG. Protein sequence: CSASGQGPTE. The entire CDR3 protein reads CSASGQGPTEQYF.

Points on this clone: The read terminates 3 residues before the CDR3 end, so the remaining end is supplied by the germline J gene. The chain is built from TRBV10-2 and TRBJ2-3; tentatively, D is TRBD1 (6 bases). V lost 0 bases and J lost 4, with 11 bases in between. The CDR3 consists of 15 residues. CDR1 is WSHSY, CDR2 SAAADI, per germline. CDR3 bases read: TGCGCCAGCAGTGAGTCAAGGGGGAGAGCAGATACG. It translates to CASSESRGRADT. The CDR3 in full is CASSESRGRADTQYF.

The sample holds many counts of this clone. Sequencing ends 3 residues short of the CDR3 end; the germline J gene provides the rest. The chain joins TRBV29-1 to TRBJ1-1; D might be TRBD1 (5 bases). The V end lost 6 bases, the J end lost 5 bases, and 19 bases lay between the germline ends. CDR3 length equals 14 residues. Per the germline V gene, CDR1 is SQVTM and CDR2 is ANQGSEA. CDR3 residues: CSVDKQAPLTEAFF. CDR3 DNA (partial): TGCAGCGTCGATAAACAGGCTCCCCTTACTGAA.

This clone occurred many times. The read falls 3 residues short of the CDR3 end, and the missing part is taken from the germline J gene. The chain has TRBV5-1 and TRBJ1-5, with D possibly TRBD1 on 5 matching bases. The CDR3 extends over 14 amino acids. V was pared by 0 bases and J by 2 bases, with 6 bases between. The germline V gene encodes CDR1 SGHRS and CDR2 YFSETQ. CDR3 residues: CASSLGGGNQPQHF. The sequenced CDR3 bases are TGCGCCAGCAGCTTGGGAGGGGGCAATCAGCCC.

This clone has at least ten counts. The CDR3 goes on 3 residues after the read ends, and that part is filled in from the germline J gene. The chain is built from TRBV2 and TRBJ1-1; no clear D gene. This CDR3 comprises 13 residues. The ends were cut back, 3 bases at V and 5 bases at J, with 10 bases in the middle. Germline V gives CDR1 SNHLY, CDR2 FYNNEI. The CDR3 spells CASSDEVWTEAFF. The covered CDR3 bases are TGTGCCAGCAGTGACGAGGTTTGGACTGAA.

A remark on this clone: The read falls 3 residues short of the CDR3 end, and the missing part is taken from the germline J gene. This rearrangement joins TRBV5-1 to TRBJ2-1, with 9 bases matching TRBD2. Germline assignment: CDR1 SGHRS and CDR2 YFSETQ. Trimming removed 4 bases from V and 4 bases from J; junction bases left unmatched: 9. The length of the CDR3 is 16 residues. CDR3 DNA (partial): TGCGCCAGCAGCCAAGGGGGGACTAGCCCTTACAATGAG. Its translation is CASSQGGTSPYNE. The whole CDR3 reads CASSQGGTSPYNEQFF.

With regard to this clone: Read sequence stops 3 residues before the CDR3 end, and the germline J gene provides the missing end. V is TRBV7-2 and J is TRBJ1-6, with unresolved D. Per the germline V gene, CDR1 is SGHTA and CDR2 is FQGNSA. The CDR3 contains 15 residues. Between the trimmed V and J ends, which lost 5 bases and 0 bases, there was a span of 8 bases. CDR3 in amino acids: CASSAASSYNSPLHF. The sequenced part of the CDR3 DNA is TGTGCCAGCAGCGCCGCGAGCTCCTATAATTCACCC.

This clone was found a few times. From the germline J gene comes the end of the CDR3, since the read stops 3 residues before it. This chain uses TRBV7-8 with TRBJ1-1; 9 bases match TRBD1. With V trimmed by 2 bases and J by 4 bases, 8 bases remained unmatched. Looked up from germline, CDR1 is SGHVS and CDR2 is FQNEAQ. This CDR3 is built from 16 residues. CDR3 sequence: CASSLLSRTGVTEAFF. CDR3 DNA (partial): TGTGCCAGCAGCTTACTCAGTAGGACAGGGGTCACTGAA.